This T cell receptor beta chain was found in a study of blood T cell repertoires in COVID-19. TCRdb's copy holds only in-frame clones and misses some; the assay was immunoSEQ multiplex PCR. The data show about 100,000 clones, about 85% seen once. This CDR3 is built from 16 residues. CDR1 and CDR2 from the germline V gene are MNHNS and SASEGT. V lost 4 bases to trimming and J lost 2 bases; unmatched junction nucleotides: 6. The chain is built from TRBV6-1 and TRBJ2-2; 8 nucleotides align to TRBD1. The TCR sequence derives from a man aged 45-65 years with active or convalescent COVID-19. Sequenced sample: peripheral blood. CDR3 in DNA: TGTGCCAGCAGTGGCCCCGGGACAGGAAACACCGGGGAGCTGTTTTTT. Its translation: CASSGPGTGNTGELFF.